The rows below give T cell receptor beta chains drawn from one sample of a study of PD-1 blockade in classical Hodgkin lymphoma. Measured with immunoSEQ multiplex PCR; TCRdb has only the in-frame clones, and not every one. Among some 8,000 clones, around 84% were seen once, and the ten largest hold 22%. The specimen was CD8+ T cells from blood, collected at baseline. The receptors stem from a human donor with classical Hodgkin lymphoma. Each CDR3 is given with its conserved first and last residue. Each record gives: J gene, V gene, clone size, CDR3 protein. For some rows the clone size is stated as once, few or many, or as a class when expanded; others skip it.

J gene: TRBJ2-1
V gene: TRBV5-1
clone size: .
CDR3 protein: CASSLTGGTYNEQFF

J gene: TRBJ2-7
V gene: TRBV7-2
clone size: .
CDR3 protein: CASSTDRDFKEQYF

J gene: TRBJ2-5
V gene: TRBV27
clone size: .
CDR3 protein: CASSLMRSQETQYF

J gene: TRBJ2-7
V gene: TRBV4-1
clone size: .
CDR3 protein: CASSQKTGAGYEQYF

J gene: TRBJ2-7
V gene: TRBV7-2
clone size: .
CDR3 protein: CASSLDRGPYEQYF

J gene: TRBJ2-7
V gene: TRBV30
clone size: .
CDR3 protein: CAWSHQTVPESKPSYEQYF

J gene: TRBJ2-7
V gene: TRBV19
clone size: few
CDR3 protein: CASSMDREGEQYF

J gene: TRBJ1-1
V gene: TRBV5-1
clone size: .
CDR3 protein: CASSLAGSNTEAFF

J gene: TRBJ2-7
V gene: TRBV7-9
clone size: .
CDR3 protein: CASSLSYEQYF

J gene: TRBJ1-1
V gene: TRBV19
clone size: once
CDR3 protein: CASRDRGLTEAFF

J gene: TRBJ2-7
V gene: TRBV27
clone size: .
CDR3 protein: CASWSSEYEQYF

J gene: TRBJ2-1
V gene: TRBV10-3
clone size: .
CDR3 protein: CAITDREKGNNEQFF

J gene: TRBJ1-5
V gene: TRBV19
clone size: few
CDR3 protein: CASSIGGIGQPQHF

J gene: TRBJ2-7
V gene: TRBV19
clone size: .
CDR3 protein: CASRGGYEQYF

J gene: TRBJ2-1
V gene: TRBV7-9
clone size: .
CDR3 protein: CASSLEDSNEQFF

J gene: TRBJ2-7
V gene: TRBV10-3
clone size: .
CDR3 protein: CAISTTGLIYEQYF

J gene: TRBJ1-6
V gene: TRBV21-1
clone size: .
CDR3 protein: CASSKAGRGSYNSPLHF

J gene: TRBJ1-2
V gene: TRBV6-1
clone size: .
CDR3 protein: CASSEDGSYGYTF